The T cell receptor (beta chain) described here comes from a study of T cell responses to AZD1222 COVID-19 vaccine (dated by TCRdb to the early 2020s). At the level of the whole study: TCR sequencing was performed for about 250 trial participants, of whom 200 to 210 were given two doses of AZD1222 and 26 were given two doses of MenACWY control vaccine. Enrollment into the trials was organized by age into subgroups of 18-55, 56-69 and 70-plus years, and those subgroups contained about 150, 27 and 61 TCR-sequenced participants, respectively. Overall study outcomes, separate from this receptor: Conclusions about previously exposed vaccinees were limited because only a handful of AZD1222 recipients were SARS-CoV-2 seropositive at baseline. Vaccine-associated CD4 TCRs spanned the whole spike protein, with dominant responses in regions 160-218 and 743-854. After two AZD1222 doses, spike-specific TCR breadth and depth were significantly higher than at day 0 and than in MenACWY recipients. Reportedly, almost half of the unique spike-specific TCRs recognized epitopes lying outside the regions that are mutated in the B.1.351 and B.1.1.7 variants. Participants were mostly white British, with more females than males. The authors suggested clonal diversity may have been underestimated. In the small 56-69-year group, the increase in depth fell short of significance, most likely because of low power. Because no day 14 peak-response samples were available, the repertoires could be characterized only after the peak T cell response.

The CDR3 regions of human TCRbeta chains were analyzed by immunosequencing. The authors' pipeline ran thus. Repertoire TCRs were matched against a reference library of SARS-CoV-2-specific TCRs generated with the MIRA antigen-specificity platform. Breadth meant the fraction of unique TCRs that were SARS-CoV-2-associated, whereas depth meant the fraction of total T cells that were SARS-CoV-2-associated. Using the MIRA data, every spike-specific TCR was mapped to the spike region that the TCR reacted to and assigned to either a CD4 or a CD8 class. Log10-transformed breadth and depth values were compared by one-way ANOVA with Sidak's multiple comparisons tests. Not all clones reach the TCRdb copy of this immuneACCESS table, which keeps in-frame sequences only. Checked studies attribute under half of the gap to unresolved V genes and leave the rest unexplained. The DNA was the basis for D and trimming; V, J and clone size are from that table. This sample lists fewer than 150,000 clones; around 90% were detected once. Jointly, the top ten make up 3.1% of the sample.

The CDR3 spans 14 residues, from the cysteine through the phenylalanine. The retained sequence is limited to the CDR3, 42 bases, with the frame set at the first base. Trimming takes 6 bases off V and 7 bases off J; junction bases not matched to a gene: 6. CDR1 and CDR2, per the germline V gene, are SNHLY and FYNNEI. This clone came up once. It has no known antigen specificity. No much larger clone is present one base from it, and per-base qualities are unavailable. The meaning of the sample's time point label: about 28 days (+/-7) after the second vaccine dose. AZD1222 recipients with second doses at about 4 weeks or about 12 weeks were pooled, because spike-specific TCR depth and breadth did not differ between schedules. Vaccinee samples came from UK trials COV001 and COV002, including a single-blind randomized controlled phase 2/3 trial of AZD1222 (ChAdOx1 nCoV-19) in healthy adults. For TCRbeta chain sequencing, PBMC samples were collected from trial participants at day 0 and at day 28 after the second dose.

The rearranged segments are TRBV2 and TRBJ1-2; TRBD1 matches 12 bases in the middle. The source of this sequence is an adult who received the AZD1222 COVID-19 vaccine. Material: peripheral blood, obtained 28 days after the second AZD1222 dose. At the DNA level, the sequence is TGTGCCAGCAGCCGGGACAGGGGGCGGGCTGGCTACACCTTC. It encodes CASSRDRGRAGYTF.